A single sample gave rise to the 28 T cell receptor beta chains below, sequenced in a study of T cell responses to AZD1222 COVID-19 vaccine. The method was immunoSEQ multiplex PCR; TCRdb's version includes in-frame clones alone and lacks a portion of them. The sample yields fewer than 150,000 clones, 75% to 90% seen once. Source: peripheral blood, taken on day 0 of AZD1222 vaccination. The receptors here all came from an adult in good health.

This clone was found once. The rearrangement joins TRBV7-8 to TRBJ1-1; D gene uncertain. The CDR3 is made up of 14 amino acids. Germline CDR1 SGHVS, CDR2 FQNEAQ. Trimming shortened V by 5 bases and J by 1 base, and 11 bases separated the two germline ends. The CDR3: CASSRWVENTEAFF. CDR3 nucleotides: TGTGCCAGCAGCCGTTGGGTTGAGAACACTGAAGCTTTCTTT.

The rearrangement links TRBV19 to TRBJ2-1; 9 bases are shared with TRBD1. Trimming cost V 7 bases and J 4 bases; bases outside gene matches: 5. The CDR3 runs to 14 residues. CDR1 and CDR2 (germline): LNHDA, SQIVND (reference sequence). Written as DNA, the CDR3 is TGTGCCAGTATCCCCGGACAGGGGTACAATGAGCAGTTCTTC. Residues: CASIPGQGYNEQFF.

J is TRBJ1-2 and V is TRBV20-1; unclear D gene. The germline gives CDR1 DFQATT, CDR2 SNEGSKA (reference sequence). The CDR3 length is 11 residues. V was pared by 4 bases and J by 8 bases, with 11 bases between. The CDR3 sequence is CSATPLGGYTF. The DNA of the CDR3 is TGCAGTGCTACCCCCCTCGGCGGCTACACCTTC.

This chain connects TRBV28 to TRBJ2-1; TRBD2 agrees at 12 bases. The CDR3 consists of 14 residues. CDR1 and CDR2 from the germline V gene are MDHEN and SYDVKM. The J segment lost 9 bases and the V segment lost 7 bases, leaving 7 bases of the junction unmatched. CDR3 in DNA: TGTGCCAGCAAAGTGGTACTAGCGGGGGGTGAGCAGTTCTTC. This translates into CASKVVLAGGEQFF. The variable domain in full, completed from reference TRBV28 and TRBJ2-1, reads DVKVTQSSRYLVKRTGEKVFLECVQDMDHENMFWYRQDPGLGLRLIYFSYDVKMKEKGDIPEGYSVSREKKERFSLILESASTNQTSMYLCASKVVLAGGEQFFGPGTRLTVL.

The V call is TRBV4-2, the J call TRBJ2-7, with 9 positions matching TRBD1. V lost 0 bases, J lost 2 bases, and 5 bases stayed unmatched. Germline-derived CDR1 and CDR2 are LGHNA and YNFKEQ. This CDR3 comprises 16 residues. CDR3: CASSQDLGTGTYEQYF. The DNA of the CDR3 is TGTGCCAGCAGCCAAGACCTTGGGACAGGGACCTACGAGCAGTACTTC.

The chain combines TRBV3-1 (or the pseudogene TRBV3-2) with TRBJ2-7; 7 bases line up with TRBD1. The CDR3 covers 15 residues. Losses at the gene ends were 6 bases for V and 1 base for J; bases not matched to a gene: 9. Per the germline V gene, CDR1 is LGHDT and CDR2 is YNNKEL (reference sequence). Here the CDR3 reads CASSPGTANSYEQYF. The CDR3 coding sequence is TGTGCCAGCAGTCCCGGGACAGCTAATTCCTACGAGCAGTACTTC.

This chain joins TRBV5-4 and TRBJ2-5; D call uncertain. Germline CDR1 reads SGHNT; CDR2 reads YYREEE (reference sequence). The CDR3 extends over 14 amino acids. Trimming pared 3 bases from V and 3 bases from J, leaving 12 bases between. CDR3 nucleotide sequence: TGTGCCAGCAGCTCCGGAACGCTCAAAGAGACCCAGTACTTC. Its translation: CASSSGTLKETQYF.

This clone was recorded only once. The chain employs TRBV7-8 and TRBJ1-4; maybe TRBD1 (6 bases). The CDR3 has 15 amino acids. Germline CDR1 reads SGHVS; CDR2 reads FQNEAQ. V lost 1 base and J 2 bases, leaving 8 bases between the germline ends. This CDR3 reads CASSLVQGTNEKLFF. DNA of the CDR3: TGTGCCAGCAGCTTAGTACAGGGTACTAATGAAAAACTGTTTTTT.

V gene TRBV7-2 combines with J gene TRBJ1-5, with D possibly TRBD1 on 6 matching bases. V lost 3 bases and J 6 bases, leaving 15 bases between the germline ends. Germline assignment: CDR1 SGHTA and CDR2 FQGNSA. This CDR3 has 15 amino acids. The CDR3 coding sequence is TGTGCCAGCAGCTTTTCAGGGGACCGCACTCAGCCCCAGCATTTT. Translated: CASSFSGDRTQPQHF.

The CDR3 sequence: CASSQDWWGKETQYF. The CDR3 DNA is TGTGCCAGCAGCCAAGATTGGTGGGGAAAAGAGACCCAGTACTTC. The V gene is TRBV3-1 (or the pseudogene TRBV3-2), the J gene TRBJ2-5, with D unresolved. This CDR3 is 15 amino acids long. Germline CDR1 is LGHDT and CDR2 is YNNKEL (reference sequence). The V and J ends lost 0 bases and 3 bases respectively, with 11 bases between them.

The chain uses TRBV5-1 and TRBJ1-6, with 9 bases fitting TRBD1. Trimming cost V 0 bases and J 10 bases; bases outside gene matches: 11. The germline V gene encodes CDR1 SGHRS and CDR2 YFSETQ. CDR3 size: 17 residues. The CDR3 nucleotides are TGCGCCAGCAGCTTGGAGGGGACAGGGTACGGTCGGTCACCCCTCCACTTT. Amino acid sequence: CASSLEGTGYGRSPLHF.

This chain joins TRBV5-1 and TRBJ2-3; no reliable D call. The germline V and J ends were trimmed by 5 bases and 0 bases, with 10 bases remaining between them. The germline CDR1 and CDR2 sequences are SGHRS and YFSETQ. This CDR3 contains 14 residues. CDR3 region: CASRGGQSTDTQYF. CDR3 nucleotides: TGCGCCAGCAGAGGTGGGCAGAGCACAGATACGCAGTATTTT.

The chain has TRBV7-8 and TRBJ2-7; D remains ambiguous. Trimming pared 4 bases from V and 4 bases from J, leaving 14 bases between. Looked up from germline, CDR1 is SGHVS and CDR2 is FQNEAQ. This CDR3 comprises 14 residues. The CDR3 here is CASSYSGLLYEQYF. CDR3 DNA sequence: TGTGCCAGCAGCTATTCCGGGTTGCTATACGAGCAGTACTTC.

The chain recombines TRBV28 with TRBJ1-4; tentatively, D is TRBD1 (5 bases). This CDR3 is built from 14 residues. CDR1 and CDR2 (germline): MDHEN, SYDVKM. Trimming stripped 6 bases from V and 4 bases from J, with 12 bases between. The CDR3 DNA is TGTGCCAGCAGGACGGGGCGGGGTAATGAAAAACTGTTTTTT. It is translated as CASRTGRGNEKLFF.

The V gene is TRBV9, the J gene TRBJ2-7; 9 bases fit TRBD1. The CDR3 runs to 14 residues. Germline trimming cut 0 bases from V and 4 bases from J; bases unmatched to any gene: 2. Germline V lookup: CDR1 SGDLS, CDR2 YYNGEE. The CDR3 here is CASSVEGTGYEQYF. The DNA for the CDR3 is TGTGCCAGCAGCGTAGAAGGGACAGGGTACGAGCAGTACTTC.

The chain is built from TRBV7-3 and TRBJ1-5; D might be TRBD1 (6 bases). The CDR3 is made up of 18 amino acids. V was pared by 1 base and J by 3 bases, with 19 bases between. Germline V gene sequence: CDR1 SGHTA, CDR2 FQGTGA. CDR3 coding DNA: TGTGCCAGCAGCTTAAATTATAGGGTAGGGGGATTCAATCAGCCCCAGCATTTT. Its protein is CASSLNYRVGGFNQPQHF.

The chain carries TRBV12-3 or TRBV12-4 and TRBJ1-5, with D unresolved. The V end lost 7 bases, the J end lost 3 bases, and 10 bases lay between the germline ends. The CDR3 runs to 13 residues. This CDR3 reads CASTNSYNQPQHF. The CDR3 DNA follows: TGTGCCAGCACCAACTCGTACAATCAGCCCCAGCATTTT.

CDR3 nucleotides: TGCGCCAGCAGCCAAGGATTCGCAGGGAAGACCTACGAGCAGTACTTC. This gives the protein CASSQGFAGKTYEQYF. The V and J genes are TRBV4-1 and TRBJ2-7, with D maybe TRBD1 (5 bases). Trimming cost V 1 base and J 2 bases, with 15 bases left between them. CDR1 is MGHRA and CDR2 is YSYEKL in the germline V gene. The CDR3 spans 16 residues.

The rearrangement uses TRBV28 and TRBJ1-5; D is unclear. Germline V gene lookup returns CDR1 MDHEN and CDR2 SYDVKM. The V gene lost 3 bases and the J gene lost 7 bases, with 10 bases spanning the gap. The CDR3 has 13 amino acids. The CDR3 DNA sequence: TGTGCCAGCAGTTTTGGAGTCGAACAGCCCCAGCATTTT. Amino acid sequence: CASSFGVEQPQHF.

The V call is TRBV10-3, the J call TRBJ2-5; D is perhaps TRBD1 or TRBD2 (6 bases each). In germline, CDR1 is ENHRY, CDR2 SYGVKD. This CDR3 spans 14 amino acids. V was trimmed by 4 bases and J by 5 bases, leaving 14 bases between them. CDR3 coding DNA: TGTGCCATCAGTGGATCTTCGGGGGCCGAGACCCAGTACTTC. Translating gives CAISGSSGAETQYF.

The CDR3 bases are TGCGCCAGCAGCTTGGACGGGGGAGGAGATACGCAGTATTTT. Its protein is CASSLDGGGDTQYF. The chain carries TRBV5-1 and TRBJ2-3; tentatively, D is TRBD2 (6 bases). The CDR3 covers 14 residues. Germline V CDR1 and CDR2: SGHRS, YFSETQ. Trimming pared 0 bases from V and 5 bases from J, leaving 10 bases between.

The chain joins TRBV24-1 to TRBJ2-1; D not resolved. Germline-derived CDR1 and CDR2 are KGHDR and SFDVKD. The V end was cut by 0 bases, the J end by 8 bases, with 10 bases between. CDR3 length equals 14 residues. The CDR3 DNA reads as TGTGCCACCAGTGATTTGGTTGGTAACTATGAGCAGTTCTTC. It codes for CATSDLVGNYEQFF.

V usage is TRBV7-2 and J usage is TRBJ2-7; the match to TRBD1 covers 8 bases. This CDR3 region has 15 residues. The ends lost 5 bases at V and 3 bases at J; junction bases unmatched: 9. Germline CDR1 and CDR2: SGHTA and FQGNSA. CDR3 loop: CASSPGQGGVYEQYF. CDR3 nucleotides: TGTGCCAGCAGCCCTGGACAGGGTGGGGTCTACGAGCAGTACTTC.

The CDR3 DNA reads as TGTGCCAGCAGCCGAGGACAAGGCGTAACCGGGGAGCTGTTTTTT. Residues: CASSRGQGVTGELFF. The V call is TRBV28, the J call TRBJ2-2, with a tentative D call TRBD1 (5 bases). V shed 6 bases and J shed 5 bases, with 16 bases lying between them. CDR3 length: 15 residues. CDR1 and CDR2 from the germline V gene are MDHEN and SYDVKM.

The chain joins TRBV28 to TRBJ1-1; D is uncertain. V lost 2 bases to trimming and J lost 11 bases, with 15 bases between them. This CDR3 region has 13 residues. Germline lookup yields CDR1 MDHEN and CDR2 SYDVKM. The CDR3 DNA reads as TGTGCCAGCAGTTTAAGGATGGTTAATTACGCTTTCTTT. Translated, it gives CASSLRMVNYAFF.

This clone occurred a few times. This rearrangement joins TRBV7-2 to TRBJ2-1; D might be TRBD2 (6 bases). Germline values: CDR1 SGHTA, CDR2 FQGNSA. Trimming shortened V by 3 bases and J by 5 bases, and 11 bases separated the two germline ends. The CDR3 extends over 14 amino acids. CDR3 bases: TGTGCCAGCAGCTTTAGACGGGGGAACAATGAGCAGTTCTTC. It codes for CASSFRRGNNEQFF.

This chain connects TRBV7-3 to TRBJ2-7, with 10 bases that match TRBD1. J lost 3 bases, V lost 2 bases, and 7 bases had no gene match. CDR1 and CDR2 (germline): SGHTA, FQGTGA. The CDR3 has 16 amino acids. CDR3 amino acids: CASSLGARTGGYEQYF. As DNA, the CDR3 is TGTGCCAGCAGCTTAGGGGCGAGGACAGGGGGCTACGAGCAGTACTTC.

This clone was counted once. The chain has TRBV6-2 or TRBV6-3 and TRBJ1-1; D is perhaps TRBD1 (5 bases). Per germline, CDR1 MNHEY and CDR2 SVGEGT. The CDR3 is 15 amino acids. The V gene lost 4 bases and the J gene lost 4 bases, with 16 bases spanning the gap. The CDR3 DNA sequence: TGTGCCAGCAGTTCCTTTTTCCCCGGGGGCACTGAAGCTTTCTTT. Protein sequence: CASSSFFPGGTEAFF.